At least ten counts were recorded for the clone carrying this T cell receptor beta chain. What it binds is not known. The sample comes from a study of T-cell reconstitution after alpha-beta-depleted transplantation in children. Study-wide findings and caveats: Most T-cell counts and diversity one year after the transplant came from T cells that were newly produced. The study reportedly traced alpha-beta T cells about two months after transplant to several hundred expanded graft clones.

Unique molecular identifiers were used to barcode this TCRbeta library. TCRdb analysed the PCR reads with MiXCR anew, one entry per CDR3 protein. The data hold 250,000 to 300,000 distinct CDR3 sequences, with 9.5% to 13% observed a single time. Trimming took off 3 bases at V and 3 bases at J, with 11 bases between the two ends. The CDR3 is made up of 15 amino acids. Germline CDR1 reads LGHDT; CDR2 reads YNNKEL (reference sequence). This material consisted of PBMCs, taken before TCRalphabeta/CD19-depleted stem cell transplant. This TCR derives from a boy under two years old with acute myeloid leukemia, due to receive a stem cell transplant. V is TRBV3-1 and J is TRBJ2-2; possible D gene TRBD1, 6 bases. The CDR3 loop reads CASSHRGGYTGELFF. CDR3 DNA: TGTGCCAGCAGCCATAGAGGGGGTTACACCGGGGAGCTGTTTTTT.